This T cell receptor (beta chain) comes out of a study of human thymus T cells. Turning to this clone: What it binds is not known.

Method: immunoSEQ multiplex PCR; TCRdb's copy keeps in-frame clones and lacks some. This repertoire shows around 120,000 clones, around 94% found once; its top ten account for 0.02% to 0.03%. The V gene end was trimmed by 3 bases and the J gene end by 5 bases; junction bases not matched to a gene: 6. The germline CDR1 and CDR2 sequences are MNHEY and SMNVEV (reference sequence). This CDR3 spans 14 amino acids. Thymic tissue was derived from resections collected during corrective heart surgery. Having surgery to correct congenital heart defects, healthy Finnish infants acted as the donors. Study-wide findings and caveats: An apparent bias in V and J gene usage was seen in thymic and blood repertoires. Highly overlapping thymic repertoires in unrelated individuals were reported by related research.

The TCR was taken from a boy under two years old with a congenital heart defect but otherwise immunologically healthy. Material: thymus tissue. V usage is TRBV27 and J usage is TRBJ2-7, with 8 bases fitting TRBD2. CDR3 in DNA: TGTGCCAGCAGTTTTACCGGGGGGGCGAACGAGCAGTACTTC. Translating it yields CASSFTGGANEQYF.